The 17 T cell receptor beta chains listed next were all sequenced from one sample in a study of blood T cells in healthy people across ages. Combining a sample-barcoded 5' primer with a J-beta primer mix, a second PCR ran for roughly 7 to 11 cycles. One entry per CDR3 protein results from TCRdb running MiXCR on the 5' RACE reads. The top ten clones hold roughly 13% of a sample with approximately 800,000 distinct CDR3 sequences, 36% of them seen once. Sequences were obtained from blood. These receptors came from a man aged 18 to 35 in good health.

The V call is TRBV7-9, the J call TRBJ2-1; D is ambiguous. V lost 7 bases and J 10 bases, leaving 14 bases between the germline ends. CDR3 size: 12 residues. CDR1 and CDR2 (germline): SEHNR, FQNEAQ (reference sequence). The CDR3 is CASTLGPYEQFF. CDR3 DNA sequence: TGTGCCAGCACCCTCGGACCCTACGAGCAGTTCTTC.

About this clonotype itself: A much bigger clone sits one base away, suggesting this may be a read error. This chain connects TRBV6-6 to TRBJ2-1; the D is unclear. The tail of the sequence fits TRBJ2-7 better, so the J call may be wrong. This CDR3 has 10 amino acids. CDR1 and CDR2 from the germline V gene are MNHNY and SVGAGI (reference sequence). In nucleotides, the CDR3 is TGTGCCAGCAGGTCTCTTGAGCAGTACTTC. It encodes CASRSLEQYF.

This rearrangement joins TRBV7-6 to TRBJ2-3, with 8 nucleotides matching TRBD2. Losses at the gene ends were 5 bases for V and 8 bases for J; bases not matched to a gene: 12. Per germline, CDR1 SGHVS and CDR2 FNYEAQ. CDR3 size: 15 residues. In nucleotides, the CDR3 is TGTGCCAGCAGCATAGGGGGTCACGGGAGGGGTACGCAGTATTTT. It translates to CASSIGGHGRGTQYF.

The chain recombines TRBV4-2 with TRBJ2-1; 9 bases agree with TRBD2. V was clipped by 0 bases and J by 6 bases; unmatched bases: 9. The germline V gene has CDR1 LGHNA and CDR2 YNFKEQ. This CDR3 is 17 amino acids long. Written as DNA, the CDR3 is TGTGCCAGCAGCCAAGATTACACGGCGGGGGGGCGCAATGAGCAGTTCTTC. Translated, it gives CASSQDYTAGGRNEQFF.

The chain employs TRBV5-5 and TRBJ2-5; TRBD1 is a possible D gene (6 bases). CDR1 is SGHKS and CDR2 is YYEKEE in the germline V gene (reference sequence). Between the trimmed V and J ends, which lost 4 bases and 3 bases, there was a span of 13 bases. The length of the CDR3 is 14 residues. The CDR3 region is CASSVTPGEETQYF. The CDR3 DNA follows: TGTGCCAGCAGCGTTACCCCAGGGGAAGAGACCCAGTACTTC. Drawing the rest from reference TRBV5-5 and TRBJ2-5, the complete variable domain is DAGVTQSPTHLIKTRGQQVTLRCSPISGHKSVSWYQQVLGQGPQFIFQYYEKEERGRGNFPDRFSARQFPNYSSELNVNALLLGDSALYLCASSVTPGEETQYFGPGTRLLVL.

This clonotype was counted between two and nine times. This chain connects TRBV5-1 to TRBJ2-1; possibly TRBD2 for D (6 bases). Germline V gene lookup returns CDR1 SGHRS and CDR2 YFSETQ. V dropped 4 bases and J dropped 13 bases, with 18 bases sitting between them. The CDR3 runs to 13 residues. The CDR3, as DNA: TGCGCCAGCAGCCTGGCGGGATATTCTCAACAGTTCTTC. Translation gives CASSLAGYSQQFF.

The genes are TRBV4-1 and TRBJ2-4, with 7 bases identical to TRBD1. The V gene's germline CDR1 is MGHRA and CDR2 YSYEKL. V shed 0 bases, J shed 13 bases, and the junction held 12 bases outside the gene matches. CDR3 size: 15 residues. The CDR3 spells CASSQDRQGKNRQYF. CDR3 sequence (DNA): TGCGCCAGCAGCCAAGATCGACAGGGAAAAAATAGGCAGTACTTC.

This clonotype was counted many times. The J gene is TRBJ2-1, the V gene TRBV7-8; the match to TRBD2 covers 8 bases. Per the germline V gene, CDR1 is SGHVS and CDR2 is FQNEAQ. V trimming: 5 bases; J trimming: 5 bases; junction bases outside the gene matches: 11. There are 16 residues in the CDR3. The chain's CDR3 is CASSTYTGTRHNEQFF. The DNA of the CDR3 is TGTGCCAGCAGCACTTACACCGGGACTAGGCACAATGAGCAGTTCTTC.

Only a few counts were recorded for this clonotype. The chain has TRBV12-3 or TRBV12-4 and TRBJ2-3; D is uncertain. CDR3 size: 14 residues. V lost 7 bases to trimming and J lost 1 base, with 12 bases between them. This chain's CDR3 is CASKAEFGTDTQYF. CDR3 nucleotides: TGTGCCAGCAAGGCGGAATTCGGCACAGATACGCAGTATTTT.

As regards this clonotype: Its ends do not fully match the called genes, so a read error is possible. For the CDR3, the DNA is TGTGCCAGCAGATTAGACAGGGTCTCCTACAATGAGCAGTACTTC. Residues: CASRLDRVSYNEQYF. This rearrangement joins TRBV12-3 or TRBV12-4 to TRBJ2-1; 7 bases line up with TRBD1. The DNA end is a closer match to TRBJ2-7, so the J assignment may be wrong. This CDR3 is 15 amino acids long.

In its sample, this clonotype was seen many times. The genes are TRBV5-5 and TRBJ1-4; 9 positions agree with TRBD1. V shed 3 bases, J shed 5 bases, and the junction held 8 bases outside the gene matches. Germline V gene data show CDR1 as SGHKS and CDR2 as YYEKEE (reference sequence). The CDR3 runs to 16 residues. CDR3 coding DNA: TGTGCCAGCAGCTCCGGGACAGGGTACAAGAATGAAAAACTGTTTTTT. Translating it yields CASSSGTGYKNEKLFF.

The genes are TRBV7-9 and TRBJ1-1, with no clear D. V was shortened by 5 bases and J by 0 bases, with 10 bases between the two germline ends. The CDR3 sequence is 14 residues long. Per the germline V gene, CDR1 is SEHNR and CDR2 is FQNEAQ (reference sequence). CDR3 bases: TGTGCCAGCAGCACCCACACCATGAACACTGAAGCTTTCTTT. Its translation is CASSTHTMNTEAFF.

J is TRBJ2-5 and V is TRBV15; no clear D gene. CDR3 length: 12 residues. CDR1 and CDR2 (germline): LNHNV, YYDKDF (reference sequence). V lost 1 base to trimming and J lost 1 base, with 1 base between them. The CDR3 here is CATSRVQETQYF. CDR3 nucleotides: TGTGCCACCAGCAGAGTCCAAGAGACCCAGTACTTC.

This clonotype has only a few counts. This chain connects TRBV3-1 to TRBJ2-5; the match to TRBD2 covers 12 bases. V was pared by 5 bases and J by 1 base, with 8 bases of the junction left unmatched. The CDR3 length is 17 residues. Germline values: CDR1 LGHDT, CDR2 YNNKEL (reference sequence). The DNA for the CDR3 is TGTGCCAGCAGCTATCGAAGGACTAGCGGGGTCCAAGAGACCCAGTACTTC. Its protein is CASSYRRTSGVQETQYF.

There are a few counts of this clonotype. The chain combines TRBV20-1 with TRBJ2-1; D gene unclear. The tail of the sequence fits TRBJ2-7 better, so the J call may be wrong. The CDR3 spans 16 residues. In germline, CDR1 is DFQATT, CDR2 SNEGSKA (reference sequence). The CDR3 here is CSASESGRFSYNEQYF. The DNA of the CDR3 is TGCAGTGCTAGCGAGTCTGGTAGGTTCTCCTACAATGAGCAGTACTTC.

The V gene is TRBV20-1, the J gene TRBJ2-7; tentatively, D is TRBD2 (7 bases). Matching the DNA end better, TRBJ2-5 makes the J call doubtful. The CDR3 has 15 amino acids. Germline V gene lookup returns CDR1 DFQATT and CDR2 SNEGSKA (reference sequence). This CDR3 reads CSANPRGGFEETQYF. CDR3 sequence (DNA): TGCAGTGCTAATCCTAGGGGGGGATTCGAAGAGACCCAGTACTTC.

The chain employs TRBV10-3 and TRBJ2-5; TRBD1 matches at 9 bases. This CDR3 is built from 15 residues. Germline trimming cut 3 bases from V and 13 bases from J; bases unmatched to any gene: 15. Germline loops: CDR1 ENHRY, CDR2 SYGVKD. For the CDR3, the DNA is TGTGCCATCAGTGATAAACAGGGGGCGTCGGATGTGATGTACTTC. This gives the protein CAISDKQGASDVMYF.